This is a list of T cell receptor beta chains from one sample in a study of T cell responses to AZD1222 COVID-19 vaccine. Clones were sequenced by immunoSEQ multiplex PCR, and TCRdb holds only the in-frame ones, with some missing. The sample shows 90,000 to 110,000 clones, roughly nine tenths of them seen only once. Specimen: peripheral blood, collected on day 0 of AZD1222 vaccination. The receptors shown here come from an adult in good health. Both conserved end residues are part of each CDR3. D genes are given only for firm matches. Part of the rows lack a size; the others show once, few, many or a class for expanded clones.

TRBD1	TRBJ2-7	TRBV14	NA	CASSPAYRGVYEQYF	TGTGCCAGCAGCCCAGCGTACAGGGGGGTATACGAGCAGTACTTC
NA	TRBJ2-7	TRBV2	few	CASSADPDNLSYEQYF	TGTGCCAGCAGTGCTGACCCGGACAACCTCTCCTACGAGCAGTACTTC
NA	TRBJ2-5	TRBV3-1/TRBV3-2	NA	CASSPGETSSQETQYF	TGTGCCAGCAGCCCAGGGGAGACTAGCAGCCAAGAGACCCAGTACTTC
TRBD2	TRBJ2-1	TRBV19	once	CASIDGLAGGEQFF	TGTGCCAGTATTGATGGACTAGCGGGGGGCGAGCAGTTCTTC
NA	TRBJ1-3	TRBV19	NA	CASSKGNTIYF	TGTGCCAGTAGTAAAGGAAACACCATATATTTT
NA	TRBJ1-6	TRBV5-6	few	CASSLEGGYNSPLHF	TGTGCCAGCAGCTTAGAAGGGGGCTATAATTCACCCCTCCACTTT
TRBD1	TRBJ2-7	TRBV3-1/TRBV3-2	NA	CASSHRDRAGEQYF	TGTGCCAGCAGCCACCGGGACAGGGCGGGGGAGCAGTACTTC
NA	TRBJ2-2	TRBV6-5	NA	CATKGHNTGELFF	TGTGCCACCAAGGGACACAACACCGGGGAGCTGTTTTTT
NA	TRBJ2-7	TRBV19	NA	CASSIYGAHYEQYF	TGTGCCAGTAGTATCTACGGAGCCCACTACGAGCAGTACTTC
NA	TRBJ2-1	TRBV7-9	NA	CASSKQGNEQFF	TGTGCCAGCAGTAAGCAGGGCAATGAGCAGTTCTTC
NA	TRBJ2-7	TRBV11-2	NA	CASSLGTISYEQYF	TGTGCCAGCAGCTTAGGGACCATATCCTACGAGCAGTACTTC
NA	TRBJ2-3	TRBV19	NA	CASSVTSLVRTDTQYF	TGTGCCAGTAGTGTTACTAGTCTAGTTCGAACAGATACGCAGTATTTT
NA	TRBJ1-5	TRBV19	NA	CASSHRGQFSNQPQHF	TGTGCCAGTAGTCACCGGGGGCAGTTTAGCAATCAGCCCCAGCATTTT
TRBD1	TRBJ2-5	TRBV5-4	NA	CASSRTGEETQYF	TGTGCCAGCAGCCGGACAGGGGAAGAGACCCAGTACTTC
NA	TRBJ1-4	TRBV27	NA	CASSLAATNEKLFF	TGTGCCAGCAGTTTAGCGGCAACTAATGAAAAACTGTTTTTT
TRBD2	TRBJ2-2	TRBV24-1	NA	CATSDPRGAGGTGELFF	TGTGCCACCAGTGATCCCCGTGGGGCGGGAGGCACCGGGGAGCTGTTTTTT